These 10 T cell receptor beta chains were sequenced from one sample in a study of shared clonotypes between healthy human individuals. Using immunoSEQ multiplex PCR, the repertoire was profiled, and TCRdb retains in-frame clones only, with some absent. This sample yields approximately 330,000 clones, of which 73% are seen a single time; 8.5% to 12% belongs to the top ten. Sequences were obtained from memory CD4+ T cells sorted from blood. Subset defined: CD45RA-negative fraction. The origin of the receptors is a man aged 30 to 39 in good health.

The CDR3 DNA reads TGTGCCAGCAGCGTAGGAGCAGGACTACAAGAGACCCAGTACTTC. This translates into CASSVGAGLQETQYF. The chain links TRBV9 to TRBJ2-5; TRBD2 might be the D (6 bases). The germline V and J ends were trimmed by 0 bases and 2 bases, with 11 bases remaining between them. The CDR3 loop spans 15 amino acids. From germline, CDR1 is SGDLS and CDR2 YYNGEE.

In this sample, this clone turned up a few times. V is TRBV7-2 and J is TRBJ2-2; D is perhaps TRBD2 (5 bases). Germline lookup yields CDR1 SGHTA and CDR2 FQGNSA. CDR3 length: 15 amino acids. Trimming removed 5 bases at V and 7 bases at J, with 17 bases between. The CDR3 nucleotides read TGTGCCAGCAGCCGACTCGGACCGGGGTACGGGGAGCTGTTTTTT. Protein product: CASSRLGPGYGELFF.

The chain joins TRBV28 to TRBJ2-7; 7 nucleotides align to TRBD2. Germline V gene data show CDR1 as MDHEN and CDR2 as SYDVKM. The CDR3 spans 12 residues. The V and J ends lost 5 bases and 7 bases, in that order; junction bases with no gene match: 5. The CDR3 region has the DNA TGTGCCAGCAGTGGGGGGGTTCGAGAGCAGTACTTC. Amino acid sequence: CASSGGVREQYF.

This chain uses TRBV27 with TRBJ1-5; TRBD1 is a possible D gene (5 bases). Germline V CDR1 and CDR2: MNHEY, SMNVEV (reference sequence). The CDR3 loop spans 14 amino acids. Trimming left V 6 bases short and J 9 bases short, with 18 bases between. CDR3 in amino acids: CASRRTGGWMPQHF. CDR3 DNA sequence: TGTGCCAGCAGGCGGACGGGGGGGTGGATGCCCCAGCATTTT.

The rearrangement joins TRBV18 to TRBJ1-4, with 9 bases matching TRBD1. The germline V gene has CDR1 KGHSH and CDR2 LQKENI. The CDR3 runs 15 residues. The ends lost 6 bases at V and 7 bases at J; junction bases unmatched: 9. In DNA form, the CDR3 reads TGTGCCAGCTCGTACGGACAGGGGCCAGGTGAAAAACTGTTTTTT. This codes for CASSYGQGPGEKLFF.

The chain joins TRBV2 to TRBJ1-4; TRBD1 matches at 7 bases. This CDR3 is 13 amino acids long. Trimming at V came to 6 bases and at J to 3 bases, leaving 1 base not matched to a gene. CDR1 and CDR2 (germline): SNHLY, FYNNEI. CDR3 in amino acids: CASRGQPNEKLFF. The DNA of the CDR3 is TGTGCCAGCAGGGGACAGCCTAATGAAAAACTGTTTTTT.

This chain uses TRBV6-1 with TRBJ1-3; tentatively, D is TRBD1 (5 bases). The CDR3 covers 15 residues. The germline V and J ends were trimmed by 2 bases and 4 bases, with 12 bases remaining between them. Germline V gene lookup returns CDR1 MNHNS and CDR2 SASEGT. CDR3 amino acids: CASSERWGRGNTIYF. In nucleotides, the CDR3 is TGTGCCAGCAGTGAACGATGGGGGAGAGGAAACACCATATATTTT.

The gene calls are TRBV19 and TRBJ1-5, with D perhaps matching TRBD1 (5 bases). There are 15 residues in the CDR3. Trimming removed 3 bases from V and 0 bases from J, with 9 bases in between. Germline V CDR1 and CDR2: LNHDA, SQIVND (reference sequence). The CDR3 DNA reads TGTGCCAGTAGTATCCATCAGGGTAGCAATCAGCCCCAGCATTTT. The encoded protein is CASSIHQGSNQPQHF.

The chain carries TRBV19 and TRBJ1-2; no clear D gene. The V end lost 3 bases, the J end lost 8 bases, and 7 bases lay between the germline ends. CDR1 and CDR2 from the germline V gene are LNHDA and SQIVND (reference sequence). This CDR3 is 11 amino acids long. The CDR3 DNA is TGTGCCAGTAGTATCGGTTGGGGCTACACCTTC. This sequence encodes CASSIGWGYTF. The full variable domain, rest sourced from reference TRBV19 and TRBJ1-2, is DGGITQSPKYLFRKEGQNVTLSCEQNLNHDAMYWYRQDPGQGLRLIYYSQIVNDFQKGDIAEGYSVSREKKESFPLTVTSAQKNPTAFYLCASSIGWGYTFGSGTRLTVV.

This clone was detected ten times or more. This CDR3 reads CASSIEGHQPQHF. The CDR3 DNA reads TGTGCCAGTAGTATAGAGGGACATCAGCCCCAGCATTTT. This chain connects TRBV19 to TRBJ1-5; D is possibly TRBD1 (5 bases). Germline-derived CDR1 and CDR2 are LNHDA and SQIVND (reference sequence). Between the trimmed V and J ends, which lost 0 bases and 5 bases, there was a span of 5 bases. The CDR3 totals 13 residues.